This T cell receptor (beta chain) is drawn from a study of shared clonotypes between healthy human individuals. In the study overall: For every donor, three CD4 naive, three CD4 memory, two CD8 naive and one CD8 memory plates were used. General study findings and limits: Large sequencing depth failed to make sorted-subset sequencing complete, rarefaction showed.

The CDR3 consists of 17 residues. CDR1 is ENHRY and CDR2 is SYGVKD in the germline V gene. Trimming shortened V by 0 bases and J by 1 base, and 15 bases separated the two germline ends. Several immunoSEQ plates held equal portions of the genomic DNA taken from each subset. Assay: immunoSEQ multiplex PCR; the TCRdb copy retains only in-frame clones and omits some. The data contain around 2.5 million clones, approximately 94% of them singletons. This clone was detected only once. Its target is unknown. V usage is TRBV10-3 and J usage is TRBJ2-5; D is perhaps TRBD1 or TRBD2 (5 bases each). The sequenced sample consisted of naive CD4+ T cells from PBMCs. The subset here: CD45RA+ positively selected. The clonotype originates from a man between 18 and 29 years old in good health. Some clones in this sample may be carry-over from other donors' samples. The CDR3 protein is CAISESPPGTLQETQYF. The CDR3 bases are TGTGCCATCAGTGAGTCTCCGCCGGGGACCCTCCAAGAGACCCAGTACTTC.